These 7 T cell receptor beta chains were all obtained from the same sample, sequenced in a study of T cell changes during pregnancy in multiple sclerosis. The assay was immunoSEQ multiplex PCR, and TCRdb's table has in-frame clones only and misses some. This table holds more than 40,000 clones, approximately 94% found once. The material was CD4+ T cells from peripheral blood mononuclear cells, obtained in the second trimester of pregnancy. Source of these receptors: a female donor with multiple sclerosis, enrolled in a pregnancy study.

The gene calls are TRBV7-3 and TRBJ2-4, with 11 bases that match TRBD2. The CDR3 runs 18 residues. From germline, CDR1 is SGHTA and CDR2 FQGTGA. Trimming cost V 0 bases and J 7 bases; bases outside gene matches: 11. CDR3 DNA sequence: TGTGCCAGCAGCTTAACGTTGGTAGCGGGGGGGCTGGATAACATTCAGTACTTC. It codes for CASSLTLVAGGLDNIQYF.

This clone occurred a few times. This rearrangement joins TRBV6-5 to TRBJ1-1, with D unclear. V lost 5 bases to trimming and J lost 3 bases, with 13 bases between them. Germline V CDR1 and CDR2: MNHEY, SVGAGI. There are 14 residues in the CDR3. The CDR3 region is CASSRTHADTEAFF. CDR3 DNA: TGTGCCAGCAGTAGGACTCACGCGGACACTGAAGCTTTCTTT.

This clone has only one observation. The chain combines TRBV5-6 with TRBJ2-1, with TRBD2 matching 9 bases. Germline CDR1 is SGHDT and CDR2 is YYEEEE. V dropped 0 bases and J dropped 8; count of bases not matched to a gene: 6. The CDR3 spans 15 residues. CDR3 sequence reads: CASSLGGGLAYEQFF. Here the CDR3 DNA reads TGTGCCAGCAGCTTGGGGGGGGGACTAGCATATGAGCAGTTCTTC.

DNA for the CDR3: TGTGCCAGCAGCCTAACCGCCTACGAGCAGTACTTC. Translation gives CASSLTAYEQYF. The chain uses TRBV7-2 and TRBJ2-7; D is ambiguous. This CDR3 has 12 residues. In germline, CDR1 is SGHTA, CDR2 FQGNSA. V lost 5 bases and J lost 2, with 7 bases in between.

This chain connects TRBV16 to TRBJ1-2; 8 nucleotides line up with TRBD1. The V gene's germline CDR1 is KGHSY and CDR2 FQNENV. V shed 5 bases, J shed 6 bases, and the junction held 8 bases outside the gene matches. The CDR3 consists of 14 residues. Here the CDR3 reads CASSAQGRGHGYTF. The CDR3, as DNA: TGTGCCAGCAGCGCCCAGGGCAGGGGGCATGGCTACACCTTC.

The CDR3 nucleotides read TGTGCCAGCAGCCCGGGTGTTTCTAGCTCCTATAATTCACCCCTCCACTTT. Translated: CASSPGVSSSYNSPLHF. The V and J genes are TRBV5-6 and TRBJ1-6; D is ambiguous. Germline V gene sequence: CDR1 SGHDT, CDR2 YYEEEE. There are 17 residues in the CDR3. Trimming took 4 bases from V and 0 from J, leaving 14 bases between them.

This chain uses TRBV6-5 with TRBJ2-1; 9 bases line up with TRBD1. With 4 bases clipped from V and 8 bases from J, the junction kept 12 bases outside the gene matches. The CDR3 sequence is 16 residues long. The germline V gene encodes CDR1 MNHEY and CDR2 SVGAGI. The chain's CDR3 is CASSLQGAMGIDEQFF. CDR3 in DNA: TGTGCCAGCAGTTTACAGGGGGCTATGGGTATCGATGAGCAGTTCTTC.